This T cell receptor (beta chain) was profiled in a study of human T cells and chemical hapten exposure. Study-wide context: 2% DPC was applied to around 2 cm by around 2 cm of upper inner arm skin for sensitization.

Between the trimmed V and J ends, which lost 3 bases and 4 bases, there was a span of 13 bases. The CDR3 loop spans 16 amino acids. CDR1 and CDR2 from the germline V gene are MNHEY and SVGEGT. Library preparation tagged each individual cDNA molecule with a unique molecular identifier. In the source study's methods: Ranging from roughly 23,224 to 700,000, TCR counts per sample had a median value of roughly 96,000. TCRdb re-called the RACE reads with MiXCR, one entry per CDR3 protein. None of the V and J calls come from the authors' own analysis; TCRdb made them. The sample records more than 65,000 distinct CDR3 sequences, under 13% being singletons. Time point in this sample: patch test 1, 2 weeks after DPC sensitization. Specified treatment: therapeutic diphenylcyclopropenone sensitization with weekly scalp DPC. This clonotype was seen more than once but under ten times.

Here the sequenced sample was whole blood, taken in connection with sensitization to the hapten diphenylcyclopropenone (DPC). The chain carries TRBV6-2 or TRBV6-3 and TRBJ2-6, with D maybe TRBD2 (6 bases). The TCR sequence derives from a woman aged 45-65 years with alopecia areata. Some clones in this sample may be carry-over from other donors' samples. CDR3 sequence: CASSYRRATGANVLTF. For the CDR3, the DNA is TGTGCCAGCAGTTATCGGAGGGCCACGGGGGCCAACGTCCTGACTTTC.